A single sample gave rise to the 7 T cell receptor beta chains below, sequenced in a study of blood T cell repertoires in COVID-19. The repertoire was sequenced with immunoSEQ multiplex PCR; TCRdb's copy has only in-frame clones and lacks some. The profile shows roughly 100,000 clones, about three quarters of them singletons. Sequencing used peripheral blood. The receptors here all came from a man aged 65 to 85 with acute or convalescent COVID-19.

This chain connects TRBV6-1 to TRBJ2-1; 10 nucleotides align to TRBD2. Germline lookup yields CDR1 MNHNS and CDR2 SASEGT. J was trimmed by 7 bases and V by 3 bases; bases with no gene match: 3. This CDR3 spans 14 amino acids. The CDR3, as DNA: TGTGCCAGCAGTGATGGGACTAGCGCAAATGAGCAGTTCTTC. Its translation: CASSDGTSANEQFF.

The CDR3 sequence: CASSETGLPNTIYF. The CDR3, as DNA: TGTGCCAGCAGTGAAACAGGGCTCCCAAACACCATATATTTT. The chain joins TRBV25-1 to TRBJ1-3; a weak D match, TRBD1 (6 bases). Germline CDR1 and CDR2: MGHDK and SYGVNS. V lost 2 bases to trimming and J lost 6 bases, with 11 bases between them. The CDR3 contains 14 residues.

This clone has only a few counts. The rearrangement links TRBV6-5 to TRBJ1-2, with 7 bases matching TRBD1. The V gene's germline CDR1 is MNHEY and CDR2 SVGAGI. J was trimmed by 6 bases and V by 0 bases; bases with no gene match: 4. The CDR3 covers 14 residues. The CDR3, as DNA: TGTGCCAGCAGTTACTCCCGAGGACAGGATGGCTACACCTTC. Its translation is CASSYSRGQDGYTF.

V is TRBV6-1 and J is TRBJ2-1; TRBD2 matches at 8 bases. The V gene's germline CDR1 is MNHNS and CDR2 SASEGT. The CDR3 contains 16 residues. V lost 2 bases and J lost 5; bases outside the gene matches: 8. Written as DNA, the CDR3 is TGTGCCAGCAGTGAATACACCCTAGCGGGTAACAATGAGCAGTTCTTC. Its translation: CASSEYTLAGNNEQFF.

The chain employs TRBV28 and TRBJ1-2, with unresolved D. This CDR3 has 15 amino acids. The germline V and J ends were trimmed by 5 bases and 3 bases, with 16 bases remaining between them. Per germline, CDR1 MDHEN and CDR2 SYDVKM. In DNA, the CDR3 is TGTGCCAGCAGTCCGCCGAGGACTGAGGACTATGGCTACACCTTC. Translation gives CASSPPRTEDYGYTF.

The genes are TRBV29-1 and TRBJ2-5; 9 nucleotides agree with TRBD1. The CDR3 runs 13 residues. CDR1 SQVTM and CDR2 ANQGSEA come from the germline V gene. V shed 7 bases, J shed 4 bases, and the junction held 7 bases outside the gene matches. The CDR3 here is CSARQGEGETQYF. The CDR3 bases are TGCAGCGCCCGACAGGGGGAGGGAGAGACCCAGTACTTC.

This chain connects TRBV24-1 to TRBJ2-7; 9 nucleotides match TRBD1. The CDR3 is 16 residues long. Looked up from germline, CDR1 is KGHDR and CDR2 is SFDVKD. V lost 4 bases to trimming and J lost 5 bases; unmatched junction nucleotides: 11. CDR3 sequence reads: CATSDQTGGFLHEQYF. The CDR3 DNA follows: TGTGCCACCAGTGACCAAACAGGGGGCTTTCTCCACGAGCAGTACTTC.